The subject of this entry is one T cell receptor (beta chain). The sample is drawn from a study of T cell changes during pregnancy in multiple sclerosis. Method: immunoSEQ multiplex PCR; TCRdb's copy keeps in-frame clones and lacks some. In the table there are some 40,000 clones, about 90% of which are singletons. The TCR comes from a female donor with multiple sclerosis, enrolled in a pregnancy study. Sequencing was performed on CD4+ T cells from peripheral blood mononuclear cells, taken in the second trimester of pregnancy.

CDR3 in DNA: TGTGCCAGCAGCTTGAATCGGCTAGCAACAGATACGCAGTATTTT. This translates into CASSLNRLATDTQYF. The chain recombines TRBV5-6 with TRBJ2-3; D is possibly TRBD2 (5 bases). The CDR3 loop spans 15 amino acids. CDR1 is SGHDT, CDR2 YYEEEE, per germline. V lost 1 base, J lost 3 bases, and 12 bases lay in between.